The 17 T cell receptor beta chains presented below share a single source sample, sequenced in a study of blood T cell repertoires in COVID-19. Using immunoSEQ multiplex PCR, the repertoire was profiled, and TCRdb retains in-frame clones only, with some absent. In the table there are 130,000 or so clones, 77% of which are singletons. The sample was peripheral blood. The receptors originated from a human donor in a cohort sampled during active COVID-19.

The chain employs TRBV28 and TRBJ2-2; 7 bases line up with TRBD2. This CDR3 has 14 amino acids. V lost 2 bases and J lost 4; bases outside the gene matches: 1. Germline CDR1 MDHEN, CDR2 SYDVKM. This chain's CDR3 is CASSLSGTTGELFF. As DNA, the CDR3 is TGTGCCAGCAGTTTAAGCGGGACCACCGGGGAGCTGTTTTTT.

This CDR3 reads CASSFGGRNEQYF. CDR3 DNA: TGTGCCAGCAGTTTTGGAGGTAGGAACGAGCAGTACTTC. The chain combines TRBV27 with TRBJ2-7; perhaps TRBD2 as D (5 bases). With 3 bases removed from V and 5 bases from J, the gap between germline ends came to 11 bases. The CDR3 contains 13 residues. CDR1 is MNHEY and CDR2 is SMNVEV in the germline V gene (reference sequence).

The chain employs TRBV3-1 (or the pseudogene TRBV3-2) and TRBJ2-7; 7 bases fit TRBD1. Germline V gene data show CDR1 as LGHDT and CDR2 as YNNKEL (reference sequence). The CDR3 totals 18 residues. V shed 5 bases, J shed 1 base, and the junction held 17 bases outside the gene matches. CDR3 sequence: CASSKRTGGGLVSYEQYF. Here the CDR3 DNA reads TGTGCCAGCAGCAAAAGGACAGGTGGGGGCCTGGTATCCTACGAGCAGTACTTC.

The CDR3 DNA is TGTGCCAGTAGTACCCCCAGGAACACCGGGGAGCTGTTTTTT. Translation gives CASSTPRNTGELFF. V and J are TRBV19 and TRBJ2-2; D ambiguous. The CDR3 length is 14 residues. In germline, CDR1 is LNHDA, CDR2 SQIVND (reference sequence). Deletions cut 4 bases from V and 1 base from J, with 7 bases between.

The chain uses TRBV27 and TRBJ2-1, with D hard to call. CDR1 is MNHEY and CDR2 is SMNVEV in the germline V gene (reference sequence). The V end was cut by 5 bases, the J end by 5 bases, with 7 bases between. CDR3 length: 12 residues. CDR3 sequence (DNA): TGTGCCAGCAGTACTCAGGACAATGAGCAGTTCTTC. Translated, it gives CASSTQDNEQFF.

The CDR3, as DNA: TGTGCCAGCAGTGACTCCTCCGGGGATACGCAGTATTTT. Protein: CASSDSSGDTQYF. The chain carries TRBV6-4 and TRBJ2-3, with no clear D. From germline, CDR1 is MRHNA and CDR2 SNTAGT. This CDR3 comprises 13 residues. Deletions cut 0 bases from V and 6 bases from J, with 7 bases between.

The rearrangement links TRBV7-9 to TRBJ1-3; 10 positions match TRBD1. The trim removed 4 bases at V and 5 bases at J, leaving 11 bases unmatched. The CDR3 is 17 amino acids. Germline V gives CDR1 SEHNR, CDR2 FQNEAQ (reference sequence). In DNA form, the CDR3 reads TGTGCCAGCAGCTCCCGCGAGACAGGGGGCTCGAGAAACACCATATATTTT. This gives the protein CASSSRETGGSRNTIYF.

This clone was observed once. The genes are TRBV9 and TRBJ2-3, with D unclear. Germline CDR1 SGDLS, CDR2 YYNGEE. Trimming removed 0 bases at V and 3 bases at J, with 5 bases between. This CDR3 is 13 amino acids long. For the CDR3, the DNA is TGTGCCAGCAGCGTAGTCCTTACAGATACGCAGTATTTT. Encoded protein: CASSVVLTDTQYF. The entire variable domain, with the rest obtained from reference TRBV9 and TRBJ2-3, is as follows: DSGVTQTPKHLITATGQRVTLRCSPRSGDLSVYWYQQSLDQGLQFLIQYYNGEERAKGNILERFSAQQFPDLHSELNLSSLELGDSALYFCASSVVLTDTQYFGPGTRLTVL.

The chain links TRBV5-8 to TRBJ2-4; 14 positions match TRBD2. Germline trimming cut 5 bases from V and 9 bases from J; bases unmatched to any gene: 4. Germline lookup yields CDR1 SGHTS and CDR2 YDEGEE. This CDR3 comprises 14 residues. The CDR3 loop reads CASRTSGRVAIQYF. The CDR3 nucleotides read TGTGCCAGCAGGACTAGCGGGAGGGTGGCCATTCAGTACTTC.

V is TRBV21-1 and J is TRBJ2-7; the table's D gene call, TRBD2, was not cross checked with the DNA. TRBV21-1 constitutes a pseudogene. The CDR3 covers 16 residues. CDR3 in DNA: TGTGCCAGCAGCGACCAACTAGCGGACCGCTCCTACGAGCAGTACTTC. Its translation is CASSDQLADRSYEQYF.

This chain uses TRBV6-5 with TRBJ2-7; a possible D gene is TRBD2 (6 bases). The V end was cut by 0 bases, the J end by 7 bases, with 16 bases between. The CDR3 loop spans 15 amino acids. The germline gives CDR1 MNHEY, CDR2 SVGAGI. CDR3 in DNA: TGTGCCAGCAGTTACTCGGGGACTGGGAATTGGGAGCAGTACTTC. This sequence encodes CASSYSGTGNWEQYF.

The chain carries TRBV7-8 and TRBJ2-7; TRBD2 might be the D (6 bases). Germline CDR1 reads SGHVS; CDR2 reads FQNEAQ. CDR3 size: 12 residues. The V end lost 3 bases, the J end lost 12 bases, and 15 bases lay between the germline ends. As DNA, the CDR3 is TGTGCCAGCAGCTTTGGTCTAGCGCCCGCGTACTTC. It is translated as CASSFGLAPAYF.

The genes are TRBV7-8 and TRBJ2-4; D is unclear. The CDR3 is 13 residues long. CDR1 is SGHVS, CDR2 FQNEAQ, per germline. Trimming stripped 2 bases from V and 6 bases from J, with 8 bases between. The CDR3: CASSLYGGNIQYF. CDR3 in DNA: TGTGCCAGCAGCTTATATGGCGGAAACATTCAGTACTTC.

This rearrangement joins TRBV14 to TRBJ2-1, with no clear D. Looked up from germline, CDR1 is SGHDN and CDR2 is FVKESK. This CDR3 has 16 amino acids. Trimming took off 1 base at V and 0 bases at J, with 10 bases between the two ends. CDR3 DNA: TGTGCCAGCAGCCAAGGAACGCTCAGCTCCTACAATGAGCAGTTCTTC. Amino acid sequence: CASSQGTLSSYNEQFF.

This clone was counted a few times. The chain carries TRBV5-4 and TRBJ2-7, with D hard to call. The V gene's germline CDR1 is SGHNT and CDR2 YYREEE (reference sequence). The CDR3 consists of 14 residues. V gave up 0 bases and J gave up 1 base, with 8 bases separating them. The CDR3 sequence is CASSLELLSYEQYF. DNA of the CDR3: TGTGCCAGCAGCTTGGAACTGTTGTCCTACGAGCAGTACTTC.

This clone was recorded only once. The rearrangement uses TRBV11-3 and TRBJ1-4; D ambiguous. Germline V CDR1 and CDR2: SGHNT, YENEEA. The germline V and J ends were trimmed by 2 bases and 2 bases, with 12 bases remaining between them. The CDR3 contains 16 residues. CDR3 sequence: CASSLRPGGTNEKLFF. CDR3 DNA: TGTGCCAGCAGCTTAAGGCCCGGCGGGACTAATGAAAAACTGTTTTTT. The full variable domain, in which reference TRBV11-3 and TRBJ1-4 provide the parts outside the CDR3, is EAGVVQSPRYKIIEKKQPVAFWCNPISGHNTLYWYLQNLGQGPELLIRYENEEAVDDSQLPKDRFSAERLKGVDSTLKIQPAELGDSAVYLCASSLRPGGTNEKLFFGSGTQLSVL.

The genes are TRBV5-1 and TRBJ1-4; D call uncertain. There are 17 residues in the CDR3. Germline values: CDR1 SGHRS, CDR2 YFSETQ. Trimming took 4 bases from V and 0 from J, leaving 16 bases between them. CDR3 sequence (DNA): TGCGCCAGCAGCCCCGGAACAGCCGATGCAACTAATGAAAAACTGTTTTTT. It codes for CASSPGTADATNEKLFF.